The sequence of this T cell receptor (beta chain) was determined in a study of blood T cell repertoires in COVID-19. The wider study: Acute and convalescent COVID-19 specimens originated in the United States, Italy and Spain.

Original processing notes: Amplification from reference gene primers served as the basis for estimated nucleated cell counts. Generated by immunoSEQ multiplex PCR, the TCRdb table keeps only in-frame clones and is missing some. That table furnishes V, J and clone size, whereas the DNA furnished D and trimming. The sample consists of 250,000 or so clones, approximately 86% of them appearing once. In this sample, this clone turned up a few times. The CDR3 runs to 14 residues. V trimming: 4 bases; J trimming: 1 base; junction bases outside the gene matches: 2. Germline values: CDR1 SGHRS, CDR2 YFSETQ. The rearrangement uses TRBV5-1 and TRBJ1-1; 9 nucleotides agree with TRBD1. The sequence was collected from a man aged 40-55 years with active or convalescent COVID-19. Input material: peripheral blood. The CDR3 sequence is CASSTGGRNTEAFF. CDR3 bases: TGCGCCAGCAGCACAGGGGGCAGGAACACTGAAGCTTTCTTT.